This T cell receptor (beta chain) is from a study of cytomegalovirus exposure and HLA in healthy donors. Whole-study findings and limits: With later analysis, a missense DCLRE1C variant became linked to TCR beta V- and J-gene trimming.

Trimming took 2 bases from V and 4 from J; bases not matched to a gene: 2. The CDR3 covers 13 residues. Germline V CDR1 and CDR2: SGHKS, YYEKEE (reference sequence). It was with 60 Vbeta and 13 Jbeta primers that the PCR ran. The assay was immunoSEQ multiplex PCR, and TCRdb's table has in-frame clones only and misses some. The table includes under 150,000 clones, 70% to 85% detected once. In the case of this clone: The antigen remains unidentified.

The source of this sequence is a woman younger than 35 in good health and CMV-seronegative. Sequenced: PBMCs. This rearrangement joins TRBV5-5 to TRBJ1-1; 7 bases are shared with TRBD1. The CDR3 DNA reads as TGTGCCAGCAGCTTACCAGGGGGCACTGAAGCTTTCTTT. The encoded protein is CASSLPGGTEAFF.